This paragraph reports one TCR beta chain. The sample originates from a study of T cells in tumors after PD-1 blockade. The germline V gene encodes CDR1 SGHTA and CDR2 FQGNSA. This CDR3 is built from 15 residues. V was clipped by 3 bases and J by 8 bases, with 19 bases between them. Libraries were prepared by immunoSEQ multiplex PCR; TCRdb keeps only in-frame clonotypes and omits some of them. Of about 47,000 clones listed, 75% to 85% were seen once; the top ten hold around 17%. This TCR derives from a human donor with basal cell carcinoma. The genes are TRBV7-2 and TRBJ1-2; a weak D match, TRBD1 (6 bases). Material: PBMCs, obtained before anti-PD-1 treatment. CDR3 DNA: TGTGCCAGCAGCTTCGGAAACACAGGGTCTGACGGCTACACCTTC. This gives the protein CASSFGNTGSDGYTF.